This T cell receptor (beta chain) was obtained from a study of T cells in Graves' hyperthyroidism and ophthalmopathy. Study as a whole: It was at initial diagnosis, before any treatment, that peripheral blood was collected. Points from the study as a whole: Blood also showed most of the thyroid clonotypes that were expanded above 0.001.

What was amplified from RNA transcripts were TCR beta CDR3 regions. Using the HTBI primer set, a first-round RT-PCR was run on the TCR CDR3. One entry per CDR3 protein results from TCRdb running MiXCR on the multiplex PCR reads. The table records under 500,000 distinct CDR3 sequences, around 15% of them present only once. This clonotype showed up many times. Antigen unknown. The V and J ends lost 1 base and 5 bases respectively, with 4 bases between them. Germline CDR1 is SGHTS and CDR2 is YDEGEE. This CDR3 is 12 amino acids long. Sequencing was performed on blood. This chain links TRBV5-8 with TRBJ1-5; D gene uncertain. The clonotype comes from a man aged 45-65 years with Graves' ophthalmopathy. The CDR3 region has the DNA TGTGCCAGCAGCTTGACCGATCAGCCCCAGCATTTT. It codes for CASSLTDQPQHF.